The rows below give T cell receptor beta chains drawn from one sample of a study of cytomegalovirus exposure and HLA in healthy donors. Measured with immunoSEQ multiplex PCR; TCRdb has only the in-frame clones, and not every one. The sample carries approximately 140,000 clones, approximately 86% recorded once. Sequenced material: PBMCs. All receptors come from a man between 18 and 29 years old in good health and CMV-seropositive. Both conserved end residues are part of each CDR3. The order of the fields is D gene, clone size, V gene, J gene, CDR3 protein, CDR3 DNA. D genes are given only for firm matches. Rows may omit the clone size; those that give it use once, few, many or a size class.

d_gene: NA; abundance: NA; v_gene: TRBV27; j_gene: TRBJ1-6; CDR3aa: CASSSFYSSEINSPLHF; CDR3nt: TGTGCCAGCAGTTCTTTTTATAGTAGCGAAATTAATTCACCCCTCCACTTT
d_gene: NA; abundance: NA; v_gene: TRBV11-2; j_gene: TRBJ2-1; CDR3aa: CASSSLVTAEQFF; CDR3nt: TGTGCCAGCAGCTCCCTAGTTACGGCTGAGCAGTTCTTC
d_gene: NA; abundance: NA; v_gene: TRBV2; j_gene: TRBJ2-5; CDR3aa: CASSDASVSETQYF; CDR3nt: TGTGCCAGCAGCGATGCTAGCGTTTCAGAGACCCAGTACTTC
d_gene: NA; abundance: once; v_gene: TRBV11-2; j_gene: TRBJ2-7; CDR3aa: CASSLDRAGVTYEQYF; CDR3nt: TGTGCCAGCAGCTTAGATCGGGCAGGGGTAACCTACGAGCAGTACTTC
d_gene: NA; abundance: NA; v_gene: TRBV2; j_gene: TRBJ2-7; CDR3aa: CASSLEYEQYF; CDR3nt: TGTGCCAGCAGTCTTGAGTACGAGCAGTACTTC
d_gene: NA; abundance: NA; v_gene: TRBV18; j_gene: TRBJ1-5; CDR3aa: CASSPDSNSNQPQHF; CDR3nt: TGTGCCAGCTCACCTGACAGTAATAGCAATCAGCCCCAGCATTTT
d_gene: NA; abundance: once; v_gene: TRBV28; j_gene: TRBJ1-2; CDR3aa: CASSLQGYGYTF; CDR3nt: TGTGCCAGCAGTCTCCAGGGTTACGGCTACACCTTC
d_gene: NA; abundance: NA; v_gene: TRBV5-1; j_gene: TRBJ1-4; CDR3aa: CASSSRQANEKLFF; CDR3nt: TGCGCCAGCAGCTCCAGACAGGCTAATGAAAAACTGTTTTTT
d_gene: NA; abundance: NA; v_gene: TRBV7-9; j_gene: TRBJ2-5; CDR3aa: CASSLLRGETQYF; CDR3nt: TGTGCCAGCAGCTTGCTTCGAGGGGAGACCCAGTACTTC
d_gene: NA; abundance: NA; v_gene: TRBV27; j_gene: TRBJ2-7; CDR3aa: CASSFLASGYEQYF; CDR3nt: TGTGCCAGCAGTTTCCTCGCCTCGGGCTACGAGCAGTACTTC
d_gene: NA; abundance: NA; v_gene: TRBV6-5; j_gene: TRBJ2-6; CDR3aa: CASSYSSSGANVLTF; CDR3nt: TGTGCCAGCAGTTACTCGAGTTCTGGGGCCAACGTCCTGACTTTC
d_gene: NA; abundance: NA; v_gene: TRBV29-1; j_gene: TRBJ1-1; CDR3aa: CSARTDEAFF; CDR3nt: TGCAGCGCTCGGACAGATGAAGCTTTCTTT
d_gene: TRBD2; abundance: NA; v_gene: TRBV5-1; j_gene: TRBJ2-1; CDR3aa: CASSLGASGGASDEQFF; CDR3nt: TGCGCCAGCAGCTTGGGGGCTAGCGGGGGTGCTTCCGATGAGCAGTTCTTC
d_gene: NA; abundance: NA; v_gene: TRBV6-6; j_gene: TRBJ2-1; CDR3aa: CASSWALEGDNEQFF; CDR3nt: TGTGCCAGCAGTTGGGCACTAGAGGGGGACAATGAGCAGTTCTTC
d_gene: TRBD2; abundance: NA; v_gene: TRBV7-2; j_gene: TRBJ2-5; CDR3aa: CASSALAGGPGTQYF; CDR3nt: TGTGCCAGCAGCGCCCTAGCGGGAGGGCCCGGGACCCAGTACTTC
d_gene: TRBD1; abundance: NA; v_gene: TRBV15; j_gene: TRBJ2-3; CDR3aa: CATSTWGQGTDTQYF; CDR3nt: TGTGCCACCAGCACCTGGGGACAGGGGACAGATACGCAGTATTTT
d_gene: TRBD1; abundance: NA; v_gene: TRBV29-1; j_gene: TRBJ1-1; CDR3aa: CSAGQSGTEAFF; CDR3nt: TGCAGCGCGGGACAGAGTGGCACTGAAGCTTTCTTT
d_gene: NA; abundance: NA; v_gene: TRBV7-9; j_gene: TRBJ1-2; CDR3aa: CASSLGEIHYGYTF; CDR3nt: TGTGCCAGCAGCTTAGGGGAGATTCACTATGGCTACACCTTC
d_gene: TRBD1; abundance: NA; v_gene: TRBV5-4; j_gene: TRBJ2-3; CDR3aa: CASSLPGQGRVTQYF; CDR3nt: TGTGCCAGCAGCCTTCCGGGACAGGGGCGAGTTACGCAGTATTTT
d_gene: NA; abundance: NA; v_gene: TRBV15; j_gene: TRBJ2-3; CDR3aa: CATVLLTSTDTQYF; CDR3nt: TGTGCCACCGTCCTTCTCACTAGCACAGATACGCAGTATTTT
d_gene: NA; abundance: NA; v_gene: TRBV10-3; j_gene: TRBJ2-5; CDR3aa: CAISEIQETQYF; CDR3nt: TGTGCCATCAGTGAGATACAAGAGACCCAGTACTTC
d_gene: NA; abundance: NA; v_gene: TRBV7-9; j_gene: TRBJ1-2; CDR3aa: CASSLEWAKHGYTF; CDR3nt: TGTGCCAGCAGCTTAGAATGGGCCAAACATGGCTACACCTTC
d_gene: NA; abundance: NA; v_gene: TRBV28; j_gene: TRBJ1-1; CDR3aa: CASSSSGLNTEAFF; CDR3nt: TGTGCCAGCAGTTCCAGCGGTTTGAACACTGAAGCTTTCTTT
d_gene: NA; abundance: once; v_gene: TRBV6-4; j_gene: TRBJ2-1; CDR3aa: CASSDSIQSNEQFF; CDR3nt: TGTGCCAGCAGTGACTCGATACAGAGCAATGAGCAGTTCTTC
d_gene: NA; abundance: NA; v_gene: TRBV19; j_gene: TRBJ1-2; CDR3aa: CASNLGGTTYGYTF; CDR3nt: TGTGCCAGTAACCTGGGGGGGACAACCTATGGCTACACCTTC
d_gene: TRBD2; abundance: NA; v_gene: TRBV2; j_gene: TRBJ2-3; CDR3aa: CASRGISGRADTQYF; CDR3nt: TGTGCCAGCCGGGGGATTAGCGGGAGAGCAGATACGCAGTATTTT
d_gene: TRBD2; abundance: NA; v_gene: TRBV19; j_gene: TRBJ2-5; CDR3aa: CASSIGTTQETQYF; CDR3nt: TGTGCCAGTAGTATCGGGACTACCCAAGAGACCCAGTACTTC
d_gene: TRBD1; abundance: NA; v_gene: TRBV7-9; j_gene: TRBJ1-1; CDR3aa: CASSFSRLFPGQQVGEAFF; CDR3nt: TGTGCCAGCAGCTTTAGTAGGTTATTTCCGGGACAGCAGGTTGGGGAAGCTTTCTTT
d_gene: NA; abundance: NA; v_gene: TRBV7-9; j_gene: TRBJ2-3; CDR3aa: CASSPGVGGVTDTQYF; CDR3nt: TGTGCCAGCAGCCCAGGGGTAGGCGGAGTAACAGATACGCAGTATTTT
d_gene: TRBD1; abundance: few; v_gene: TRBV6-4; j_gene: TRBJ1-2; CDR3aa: CASSDSGQGGYTF; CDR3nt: TGTGCCAGCAGTGACTCGGGACAGGGTGGCTACACCTTC
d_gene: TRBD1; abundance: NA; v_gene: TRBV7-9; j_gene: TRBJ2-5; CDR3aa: CASSFTGEETQYF; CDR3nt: TGTGCCAGCAGTTTTACAGGGGAAGAGACCCAGTACTTC
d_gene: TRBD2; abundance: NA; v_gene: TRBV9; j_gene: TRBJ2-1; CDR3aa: CASSTQLAGGSEYEQFF; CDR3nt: TGTGCCAGCAGCACCCAACTAGCGGGAGGTTCTGAATATGAGCAGTTCTTC
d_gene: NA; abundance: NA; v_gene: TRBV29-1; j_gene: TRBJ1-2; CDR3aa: CSALTGYGYTF; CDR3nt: TGCAGCGCCCTTACAGGGTATGGCTACACCTTC
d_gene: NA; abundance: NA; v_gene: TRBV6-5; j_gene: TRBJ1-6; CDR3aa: CASGGGNSPLHF; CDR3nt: TGTGCCAGCGGTGGAGGGAATTCACCCCTCCACTTT
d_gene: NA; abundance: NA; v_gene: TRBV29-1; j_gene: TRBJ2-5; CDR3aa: CSVEYSGSGETQYF; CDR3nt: TGCAGCGTTGAATATTCAGGGTCTGGAGAGACCCAGTACTTC
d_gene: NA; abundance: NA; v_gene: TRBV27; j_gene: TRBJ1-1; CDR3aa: CASSSLGGEAFF; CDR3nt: TGTGCCAGCAGCTCTCTTGGGGGGGAAGCTTTCTTT
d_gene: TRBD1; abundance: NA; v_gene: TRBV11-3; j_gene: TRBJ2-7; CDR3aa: CASSLEQGAYEQYF; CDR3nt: TGTGCCAGCAGCTTAGAGCAGGGGGCCTACGAGCAGTACTTC
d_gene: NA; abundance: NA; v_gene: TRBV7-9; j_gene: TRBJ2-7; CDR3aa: CASSLRAPGASYEQYF; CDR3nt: TGTGCCAGCAGCCTCCGTGCACCAGGGGCCTCCTACGAGCAGTACTTC
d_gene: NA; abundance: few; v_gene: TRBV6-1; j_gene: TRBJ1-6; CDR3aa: CASSDAQVRTPLHF; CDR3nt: TGTGCCAGCAGTGATGCGCAGGTTAGGACACCCCTCCACTTT
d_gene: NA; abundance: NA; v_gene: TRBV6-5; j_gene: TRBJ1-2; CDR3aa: CASSPRDMAGYTF; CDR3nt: TGTGCCAGCAGTCCCCGGGACATGGCCGGCTACACCTTC
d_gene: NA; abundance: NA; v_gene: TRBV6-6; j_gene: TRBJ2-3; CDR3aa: CASSLLQRDTQYF; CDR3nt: TGTGCCAGCAGTTTACTCCAGAGGGATACGCAGTATTTT
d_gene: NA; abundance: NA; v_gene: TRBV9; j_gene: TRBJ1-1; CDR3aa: CASSPHSGEQLNTEAFF; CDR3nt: TGTGCCAGCAGCCCCCACTCTGGAGAGCAGTTAAACACTGAAGCTTTCTTT
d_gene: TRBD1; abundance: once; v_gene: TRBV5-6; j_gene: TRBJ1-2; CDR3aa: CASSSRTGRHGYTF; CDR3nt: TGTGCCAGCAGCTCAAGGACAGGGAGGCATGGCTACACCTTC
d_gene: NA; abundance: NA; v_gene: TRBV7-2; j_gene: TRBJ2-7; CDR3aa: CASSPKLLSYEQYF; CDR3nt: TGTGCCAGCAGCCCCAAGCTCCTCTCCTACGAGCAGTACTTC
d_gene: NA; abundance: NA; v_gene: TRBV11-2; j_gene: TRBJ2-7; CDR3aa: CASSSGNLDEQYF; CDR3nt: TGTGCCAGCAGCTCGGGGAACTTAGACGAGCAGTACTTC
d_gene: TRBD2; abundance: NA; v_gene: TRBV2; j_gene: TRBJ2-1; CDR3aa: CASSAASGGAVEQFF; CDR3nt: TGTGCCAGCAGTGCCGCTAGCGGGGGGGCCGTTGAGCAGTTCTTC
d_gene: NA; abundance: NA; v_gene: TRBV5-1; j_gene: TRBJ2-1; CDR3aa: CASSRGESSYNEQFF; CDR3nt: TGCGCCAGCAGTCGTGGGGAGAGCTCCTACAATGAGCAGTTCTTC
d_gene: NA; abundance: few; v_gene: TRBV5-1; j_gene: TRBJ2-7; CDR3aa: CASSLGQVGYEQYF; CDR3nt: TGCGCCAGCAGCTTGGGACAGGTAGGCTACGAGCAGTACTTC